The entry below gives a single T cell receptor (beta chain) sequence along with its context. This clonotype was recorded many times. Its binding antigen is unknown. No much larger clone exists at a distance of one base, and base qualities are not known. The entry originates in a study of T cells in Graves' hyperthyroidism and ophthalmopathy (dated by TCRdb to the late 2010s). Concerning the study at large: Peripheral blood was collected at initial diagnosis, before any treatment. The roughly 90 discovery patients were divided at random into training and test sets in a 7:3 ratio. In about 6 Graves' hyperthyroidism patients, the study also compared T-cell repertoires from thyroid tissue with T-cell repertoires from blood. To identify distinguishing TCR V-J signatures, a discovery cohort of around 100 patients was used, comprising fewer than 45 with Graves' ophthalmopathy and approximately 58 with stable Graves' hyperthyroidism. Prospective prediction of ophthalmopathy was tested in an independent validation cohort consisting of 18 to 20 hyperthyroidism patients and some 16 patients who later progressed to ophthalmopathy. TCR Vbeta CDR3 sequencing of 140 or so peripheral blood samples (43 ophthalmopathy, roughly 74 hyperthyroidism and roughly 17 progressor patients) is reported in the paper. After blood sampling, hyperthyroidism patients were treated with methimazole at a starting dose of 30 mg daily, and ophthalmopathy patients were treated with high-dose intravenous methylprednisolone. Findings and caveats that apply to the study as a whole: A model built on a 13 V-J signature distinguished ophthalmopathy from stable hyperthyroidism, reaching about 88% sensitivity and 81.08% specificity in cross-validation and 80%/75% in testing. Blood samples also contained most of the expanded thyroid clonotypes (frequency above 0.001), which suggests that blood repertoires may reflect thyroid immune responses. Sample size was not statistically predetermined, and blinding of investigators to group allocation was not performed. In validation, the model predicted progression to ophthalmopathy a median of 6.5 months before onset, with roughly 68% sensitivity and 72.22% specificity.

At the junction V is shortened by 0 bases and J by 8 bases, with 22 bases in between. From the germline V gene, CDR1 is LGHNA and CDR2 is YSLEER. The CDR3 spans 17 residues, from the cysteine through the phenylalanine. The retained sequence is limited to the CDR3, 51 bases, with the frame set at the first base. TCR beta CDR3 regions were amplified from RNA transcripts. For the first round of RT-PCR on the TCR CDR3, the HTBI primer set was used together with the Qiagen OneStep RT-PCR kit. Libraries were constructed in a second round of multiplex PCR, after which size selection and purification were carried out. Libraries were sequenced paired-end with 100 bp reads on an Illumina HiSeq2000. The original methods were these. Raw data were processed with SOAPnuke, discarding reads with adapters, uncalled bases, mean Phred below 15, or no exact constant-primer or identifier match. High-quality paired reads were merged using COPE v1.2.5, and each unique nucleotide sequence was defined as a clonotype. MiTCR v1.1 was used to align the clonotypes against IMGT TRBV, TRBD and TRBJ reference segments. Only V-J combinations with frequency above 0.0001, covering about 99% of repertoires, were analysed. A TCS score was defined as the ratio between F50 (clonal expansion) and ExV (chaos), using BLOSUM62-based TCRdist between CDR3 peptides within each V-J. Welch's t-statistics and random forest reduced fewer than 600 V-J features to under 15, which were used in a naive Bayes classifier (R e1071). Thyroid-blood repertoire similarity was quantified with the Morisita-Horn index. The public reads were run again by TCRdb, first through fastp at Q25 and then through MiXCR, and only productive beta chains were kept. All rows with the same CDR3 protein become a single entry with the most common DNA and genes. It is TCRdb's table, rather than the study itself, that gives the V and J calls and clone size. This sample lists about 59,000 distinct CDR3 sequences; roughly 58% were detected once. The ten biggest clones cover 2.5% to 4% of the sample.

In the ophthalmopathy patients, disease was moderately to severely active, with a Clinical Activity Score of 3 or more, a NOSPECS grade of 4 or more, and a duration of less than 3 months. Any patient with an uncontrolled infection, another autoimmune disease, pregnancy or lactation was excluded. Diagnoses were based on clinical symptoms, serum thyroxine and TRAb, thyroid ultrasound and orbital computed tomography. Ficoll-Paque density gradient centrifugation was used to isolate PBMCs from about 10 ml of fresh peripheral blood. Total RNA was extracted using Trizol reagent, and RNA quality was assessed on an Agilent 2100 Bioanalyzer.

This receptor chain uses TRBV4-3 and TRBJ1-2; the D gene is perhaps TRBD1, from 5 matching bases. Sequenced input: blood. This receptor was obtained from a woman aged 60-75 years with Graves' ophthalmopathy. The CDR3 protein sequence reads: CASSQDWGVGESGGYTF. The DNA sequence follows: TGCGCCAGCAGCCAAGATTGGGGTGTGGGGGAATCGGGAGGCTACACCTTC.